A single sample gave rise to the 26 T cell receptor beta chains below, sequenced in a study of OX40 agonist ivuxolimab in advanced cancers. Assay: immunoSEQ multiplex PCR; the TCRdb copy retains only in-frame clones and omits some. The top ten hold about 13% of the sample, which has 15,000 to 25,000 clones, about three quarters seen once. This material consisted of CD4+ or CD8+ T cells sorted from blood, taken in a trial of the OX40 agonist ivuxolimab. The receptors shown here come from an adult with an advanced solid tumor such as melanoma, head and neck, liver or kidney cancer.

CDR3 coding DNA: TGTGCCAGCTCACTCCCAACCCAAGGGACAGTCCCCTACGAGCAGTACTTC. Translation gives CASSLPTQGTVPYEQYF. V gene TRBV18 combines with J gene TRBJ2-7; 7 positions match TRBD1. Germline V gives CDR1 KGHSH, CDR2 LQKENI. This CDR3 is 17 amino acids long. Germline trimming cut 4 bases from V and 2 bases from J; bases unmatched to any gene: 14.

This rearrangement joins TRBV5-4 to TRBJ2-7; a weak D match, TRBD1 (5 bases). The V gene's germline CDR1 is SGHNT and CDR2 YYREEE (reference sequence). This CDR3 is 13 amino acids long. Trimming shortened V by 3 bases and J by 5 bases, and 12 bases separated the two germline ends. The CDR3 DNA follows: TGTGCCAGCAGCTCTGGGGCTGGGAACGAGCAGTACTTC. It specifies CASSSGAGNEQYF.

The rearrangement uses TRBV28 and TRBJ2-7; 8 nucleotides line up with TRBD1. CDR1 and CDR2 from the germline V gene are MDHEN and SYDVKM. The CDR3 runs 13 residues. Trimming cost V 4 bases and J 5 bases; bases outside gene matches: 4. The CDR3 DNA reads TGTGCCAGCAGTTCACTGGACAGGGACGAGCAGTACTTC. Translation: CASSSLDRDEQYF. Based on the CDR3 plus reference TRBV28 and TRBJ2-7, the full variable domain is DVKVTQSSRYLVKRTGEKVFLECVQDMDHENMFWYRQDPGLGLRLIYFSYDVKMKEKGDIPEGYSVSREKKERFSLILESASTNQTSMYLCASSSLDRDEQYFGPGTRLTVT.

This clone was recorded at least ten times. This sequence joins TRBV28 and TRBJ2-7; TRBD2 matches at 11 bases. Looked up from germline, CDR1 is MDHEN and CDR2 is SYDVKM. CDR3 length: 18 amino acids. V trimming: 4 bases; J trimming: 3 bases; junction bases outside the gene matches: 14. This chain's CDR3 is CASSSPKIAGGPGYEQYF. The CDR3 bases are TGTGCCAGCAGTTCCCCCAAGATAGCGGGAGGGCCAGGCTACGAGCAGTACTTC. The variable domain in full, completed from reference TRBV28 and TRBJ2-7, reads DVKVTQSSRYLVKRTGEKVFLECVQDMDHENMFWYRQDPGLGLRLIYFSYDVKMKEKGDIPEGYSVSREKKERFSLILESASTNQTSMYLCASSSPKIAGGPGYEQYFGPGTRLTVT.

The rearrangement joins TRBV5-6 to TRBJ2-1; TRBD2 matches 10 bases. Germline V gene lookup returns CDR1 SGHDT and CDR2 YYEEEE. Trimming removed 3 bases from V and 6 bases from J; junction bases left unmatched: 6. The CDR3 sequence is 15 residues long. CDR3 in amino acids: CASSSRLAGTNEQFF. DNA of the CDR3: TGTGCCAGCAGCTCCAGACTAGCGGGTACCAATGAGCAGTTCTTC.

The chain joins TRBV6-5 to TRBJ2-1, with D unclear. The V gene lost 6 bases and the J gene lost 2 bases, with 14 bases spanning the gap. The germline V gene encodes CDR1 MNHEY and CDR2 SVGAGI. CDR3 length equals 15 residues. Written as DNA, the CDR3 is TGTGCCAGCAGCGACGACGTGTTAACCTACAATGAGCAGTTCTTC. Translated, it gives CASSDDVLTYNEQFF.

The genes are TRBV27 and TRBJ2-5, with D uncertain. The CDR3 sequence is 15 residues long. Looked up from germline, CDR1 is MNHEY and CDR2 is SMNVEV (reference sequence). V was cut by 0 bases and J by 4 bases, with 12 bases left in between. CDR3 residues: CASSLSGTPGETQYF. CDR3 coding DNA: TGTGCCAGCAGTTTATCTGGTACTCCAGGAGAGACCCAGTACTTC.

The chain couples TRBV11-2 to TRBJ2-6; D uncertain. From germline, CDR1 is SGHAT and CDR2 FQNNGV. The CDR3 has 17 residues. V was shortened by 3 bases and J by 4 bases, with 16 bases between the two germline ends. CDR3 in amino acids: CASSLYKSGSGANVLTF. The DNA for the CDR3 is TGTGCCAGCAGCTTGTATAAATCCGGCTCCGGGGCCAACGTCCTGACTTTC.

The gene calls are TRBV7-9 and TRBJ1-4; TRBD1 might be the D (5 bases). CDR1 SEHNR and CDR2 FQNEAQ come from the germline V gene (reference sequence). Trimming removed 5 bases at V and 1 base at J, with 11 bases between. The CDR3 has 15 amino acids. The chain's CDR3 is CASSLPRGTNEKLFF. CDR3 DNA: TGTGCCAGCAGCCTTCCGAGGGGAACTAATGAAAAACTGTTTTTT.

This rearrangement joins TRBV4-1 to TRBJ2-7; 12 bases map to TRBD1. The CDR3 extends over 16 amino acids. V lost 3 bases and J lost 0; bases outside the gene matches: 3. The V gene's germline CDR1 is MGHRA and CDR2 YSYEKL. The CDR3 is CASSQGTGGPSYEQYF. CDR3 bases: TGCGCCAGCAGCCAGGGGACAGGGGGCCCCTCCTACGAGCAGTACTTC.

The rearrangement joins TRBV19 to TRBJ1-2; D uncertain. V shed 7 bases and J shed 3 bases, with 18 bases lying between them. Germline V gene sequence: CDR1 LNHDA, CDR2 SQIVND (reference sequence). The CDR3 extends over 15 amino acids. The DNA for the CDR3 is TGTGCCAGTACTTTATTCACAGACGGACACTATGGCTACACCTTC. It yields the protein CASTLFTDGHYGYTF. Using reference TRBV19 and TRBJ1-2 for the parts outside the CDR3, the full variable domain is DGGITQSPKYLFRKEGQNVTLSCEQNLNHDAMYWYRQDPGQGLRLIYYSQIVNDFQKGDIAEGYSVSREKKESFPLTVTSAQKNPTAFYLCASTLFTDGHYGYTFGSGTRLTVV.

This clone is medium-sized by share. The CDR3 nucleotides read TGTGCCAGCCTTCGGGGGACTCCACCTAATGAGCAGTTCTTC. Translating it yields CASLRGTPPNEQFF. The chain links TRBV6-1 to TRBJ2-1; tentative D call: TRBD2 (6 bases). CDR1 MNHNS and CDR2 SASEGT come from the germline V gene. Trimming took off 8 bases at V and 7 bases at J, with 18 bases between the two ends. The CDR3 spans 14 residues.

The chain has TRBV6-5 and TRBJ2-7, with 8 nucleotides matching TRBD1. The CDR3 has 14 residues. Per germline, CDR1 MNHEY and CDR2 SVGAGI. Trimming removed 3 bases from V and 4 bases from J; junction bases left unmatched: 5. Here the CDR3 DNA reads TGTGCCAGCAGTTATCCGGACAGGGAGTACGAGCAGTACTTC. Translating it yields CASSYPDREYEQYF.

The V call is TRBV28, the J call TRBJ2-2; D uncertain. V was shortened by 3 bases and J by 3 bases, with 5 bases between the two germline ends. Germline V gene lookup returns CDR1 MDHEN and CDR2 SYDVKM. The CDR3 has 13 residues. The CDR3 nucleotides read TGTGCCAGCAGTTTCACTGACACCGGGGAGCTGTTTTTT. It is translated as CASSFTDTGELFF.

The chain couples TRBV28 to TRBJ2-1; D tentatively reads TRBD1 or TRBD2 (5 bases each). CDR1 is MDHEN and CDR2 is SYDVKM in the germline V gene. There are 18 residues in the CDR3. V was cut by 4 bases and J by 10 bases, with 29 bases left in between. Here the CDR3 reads CASSSGWVKGPSSQEQFF. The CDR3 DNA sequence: TGTGCCAGCAGTTCCGGGTGGGTTAAGGGACCCTCCTCCCAGGAGCAGTTCTTC.

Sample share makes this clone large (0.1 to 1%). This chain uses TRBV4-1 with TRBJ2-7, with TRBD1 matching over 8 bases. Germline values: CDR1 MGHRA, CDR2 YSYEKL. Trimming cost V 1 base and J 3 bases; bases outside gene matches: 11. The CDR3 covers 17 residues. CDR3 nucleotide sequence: TGCGCCAGCAGCCAAGCGATCTCTCTGGACAGGGACTACGAGCAGTACTTC. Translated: CASSQAISLDRDYEQYF.

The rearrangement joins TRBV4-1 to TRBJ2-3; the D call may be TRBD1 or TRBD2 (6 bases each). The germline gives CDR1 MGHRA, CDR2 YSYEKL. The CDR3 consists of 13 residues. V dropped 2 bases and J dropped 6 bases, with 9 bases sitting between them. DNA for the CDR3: TGCGCCAGCAGCCAAAGGGGGGAGGATACGCAGTATTTT. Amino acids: CASSQRGEDTQYF.

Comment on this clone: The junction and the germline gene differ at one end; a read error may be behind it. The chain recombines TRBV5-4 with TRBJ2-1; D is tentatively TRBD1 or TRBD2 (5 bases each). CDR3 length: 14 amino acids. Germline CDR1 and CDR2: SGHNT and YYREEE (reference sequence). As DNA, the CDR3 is TGCGCCAGCAGCCGACCAGCGGACAATCGGGAGCAGTTCTTC. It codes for CASSRPADNREQFF.

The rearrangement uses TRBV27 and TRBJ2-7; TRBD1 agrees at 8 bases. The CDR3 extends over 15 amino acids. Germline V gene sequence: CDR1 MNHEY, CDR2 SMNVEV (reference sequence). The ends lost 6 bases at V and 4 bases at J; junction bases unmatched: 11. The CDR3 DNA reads TGTGCCAGCAGCCCGACGGACAGGGCCTCATACGAGCAGTACTTC. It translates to CASSPTDRASYEQYF.

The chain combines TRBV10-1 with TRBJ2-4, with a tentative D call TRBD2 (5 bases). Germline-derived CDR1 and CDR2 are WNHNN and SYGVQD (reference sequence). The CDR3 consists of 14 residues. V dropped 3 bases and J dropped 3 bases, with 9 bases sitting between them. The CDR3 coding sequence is TGCGCCAGCAGTGACGGGGTTTTCAAAAACATTCAGTACTTC. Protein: CASSDGVFKNIQYF.

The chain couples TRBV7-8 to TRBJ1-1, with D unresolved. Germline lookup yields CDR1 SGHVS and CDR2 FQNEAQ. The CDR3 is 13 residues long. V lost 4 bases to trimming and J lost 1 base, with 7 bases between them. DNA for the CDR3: TGTGCCAGCAGCTACCCCGGGAACACTGAAGCTTTCTTT. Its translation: CASSYPGNTEAFF.

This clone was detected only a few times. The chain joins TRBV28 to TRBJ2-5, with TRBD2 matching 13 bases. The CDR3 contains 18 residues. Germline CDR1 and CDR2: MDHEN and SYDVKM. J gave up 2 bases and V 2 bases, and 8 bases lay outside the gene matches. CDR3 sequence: CASSLTSGRGPMQETQYF. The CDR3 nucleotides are TGTGCCAGCAGTTTAACTAGCGGGAGGGGCCCCATGCAAGAGACCCAGTACTTC. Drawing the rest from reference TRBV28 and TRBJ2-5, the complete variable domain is DVKVTQSSRYLVKRTGEKVFLECVQDMDHENMFWYRQDPGLGLRLIYFSYDVKMKEKGDIPEGYSVSREKKERFSLILESASTNQTSMYLCASSLTSGRGPMQETQYFGPGTRLLVL.

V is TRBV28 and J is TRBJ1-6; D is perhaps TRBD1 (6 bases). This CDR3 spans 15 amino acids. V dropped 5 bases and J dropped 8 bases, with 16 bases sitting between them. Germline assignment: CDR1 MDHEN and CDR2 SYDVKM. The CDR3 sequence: CASSPPLTGDSPLHF. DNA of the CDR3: TGTGCCAGCAGTCCGCCCCTGACAGGCGATTCACCCCTCCACTTT.

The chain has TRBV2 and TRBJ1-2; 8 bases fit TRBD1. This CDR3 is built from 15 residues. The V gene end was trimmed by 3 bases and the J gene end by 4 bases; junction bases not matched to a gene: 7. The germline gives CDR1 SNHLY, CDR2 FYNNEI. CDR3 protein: CASSEMTGVAYGYTF. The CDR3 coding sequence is TGTGCCAGCAGTGAGATGACAGGGGTTGCCTATGGCTACACCTTC.

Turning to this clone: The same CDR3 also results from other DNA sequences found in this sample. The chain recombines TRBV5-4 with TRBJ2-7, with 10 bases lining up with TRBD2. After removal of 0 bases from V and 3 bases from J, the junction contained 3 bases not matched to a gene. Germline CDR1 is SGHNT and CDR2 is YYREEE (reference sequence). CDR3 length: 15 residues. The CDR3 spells CASSLEGLADYEQYF. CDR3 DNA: TGTGCCAGCAGCTTGGAAGGACTAGCGGACTACGAGCAGTACTTC.

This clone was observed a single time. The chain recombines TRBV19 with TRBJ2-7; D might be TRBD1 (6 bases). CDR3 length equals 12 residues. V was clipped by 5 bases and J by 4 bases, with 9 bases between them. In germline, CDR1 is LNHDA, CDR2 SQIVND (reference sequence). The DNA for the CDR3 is TGTGCCAGTAGTCCGGACAGATACGAGCAGTACTTC. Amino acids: CASSPDRYEQYF.